One sample yielded the 30 T cell receptor beta chains listed below, sequenced in a study of T cell responses to AZD1222 COVID-19 vaccine. Profiled with immunoSEQ multiplex PCR; TCRdb holds only in-frame clones, not every one. Seen here are 95,000 to 100,000 clones, more than 70% observed once, and the top ten hold 16%. Sequencing used peripheral blood, obtained 28 days after the second AZD1222 dose. These receptors all come from an adult who received the AZD1222 COVID-19 vaccine.

This clone was counted a single time. The chain links TRBV5-4 to TRBJ1-2, with D perhaps matching TRBD1 (6 bases). From germline, CDR1 is SGHNT and CDR2 YYREEE (reference sequence). The CDR3 has 15 amino acids. The V and J ends lost 4 bases and 3 bases respectively, with 16 bases between them. DNA of the CDR3: TGTGCCAGCAGCCCGCGTGGGGGCGAATACTATGGCTACACCTTC. Translating it yields CASSPRGGEYYGYTF.

The chain employs TRBV28 and TRBJ1-2; 10 bases match TRBD1. Trimming at V came to 10 bases and at J to 6 bases, leaving 8 bases not matched to a gene. The germline V gene encodes CDR1 MDHEN and CDR2 SYDVKM. The CDR3 has 13 residues. CDR3 nucleotide sequence: TGTGCCATTCCGGGACAGGGGCGTCATGGCTACACCTTC. Encoded protein: CAIPGQGRHGYTF.

V usage is TRBV6-6 and J usage is TRBJ2-2; 8 bases are shared with TRBD1. Germline CDR1 reads MNHNY; CDR2 reads SVGAGI (reference sequence). Germline trimming cut 4 bases from V and 4 bases from J; bases unmatched to any gene: 2. The length of the CDR3 is 14 residues. The chain's CDR3 is CASSWTGITGELFF. As DNA, the CDR3 is TGTGCCAGCAGTTGGACAGGGATCACCGGGGAGCTGTTTTTT.

The CDR3 coding sequence is TGCGCCAGCAGAGGACTAGCGGCAGAGACCCAGTACTTC. This sequence encodes CASRGLAAETQYF. J is TRBJ2-5 and V is TRBV10-2; 10 bases line up with TRBD2. The CDR3 contains 13 residues. V trimming: 6 bases; J trimming: 4 bases; junction bases outside the gene matches: 2. CDR1 is WSHSY, CDR2 SAAADI, per germline.

This chain uses TRBV19 with TRBJ1-1, with TRBD1 matching 10 bases. V was pared by 6 bases and J by 5 bases, with 6 bases of the junction left unmatched. The germline gives CDR1 LNHDA, CDR2 SQIVND (reference sequence). The CDR3 extends over 14 amino acids. The DNA for the CDR3 is TGTGCCAGTAGCGCGACAGGGGGCCGGACTGAAGCTTTCTTT. Its translation: CASSATGGRTEAFF.

The chain uses TRBV29-1 and TRBJ2-3, with 9 nucleotides matching TRBD2. V lost 7 bases, J lost 6 bases, and 2 bases stayed unmatched. Germline assignment: CDR1 SQVTM and CDR2 ANQGSEA. There are 11 residues in the CDR3. The CDR3 DNA sequence: TGCAGCGGTGGACTAGCGGATACGCAGTATTTT. It is translated as CSGGLADTQYF.

The rearrangement uses TRBV6-5 and TRBJ1-1, with D perhaps TRBD1 (5 bases). The CDR3 is made up of 15 amino acids. Germline V gene lookup returns CDR1 MNHEY and CDR2 SVGAGI. V lost 5 bases and J 10 bases, leaving 23 bases between the germline ends. In DNA form, the CDR3 reads TGTGCCAGCAGTACGAATTTGGGGGTGCTGGAGGGAGCTTTCTTT. It specifies CASSTNLGVLEGAFF.

This clone was observed once. The CDR3 is CASSSTGGGSGYTF. The CDR3 region has the DNA TGTGCCAGTAGCTCGACAGGGGGAGGGTCTGGCTACACCTTC. This rearrangement joins TRBV19 to TRBJ1-2, with 9 bases that match TRBD1. The CDR3 totals 14 residues. Losses at the gene ends were 6 bases for V and 7 bases for J; bases not matched to a gene: 9. Germline V gene sequence: CDR1 LNHDA, CDR2 SQIVND (reference sequence). The whole variable domain, remainder taken from reference TRBV19 and TRBJ1-2, is DGGITQSPKYLFRKEGQNVTLSCEQNLNHDAMYWYRQDPGQGLRLIYYSQIVNDFQKGDIAEGYSVSREKKESFPLTVTSAQKNPTAFYLCASSSTGGGSGYTFGSGTRLTVV.

The chain uses TRBV11-1 and TRBJ2-3; TRBD1 agrees at 8 bases. The CDR3 runs 15 residues. V was clipped by 5 bases and J by 0 bases; unmatched bases: 4. From germline, CDR1 is SGHAT and CDR2 FQDESV (reference sequence). The CDR3 sequence: CASSRDRISTDTQYF. The CDR3 region has the DNA TGTGCCAGCAGCCGGGACAGGATTAGCACAGATACGCAGTATTTT.

The chain is built from TRBV30 and TRBJ1-1; D uncertain. CDR1 and CDR2 (germline): GTSNPN, SVGIG (reference sequence). This CDR3 spans 13 amino acids. V dropped 4 bases and J dropped 3 bases, with 12 bases sitting between them. The CDR3 loop is CAWMDGGYTEAFF. CDR3 nucleotide sequence: TGTGCCTGGATGGACGGAGGCTACACTGAAGCTTTCTTT.

The gene calls are TRBV28 and TRBJ1-5; TRBD1 matches at 10 bases. Germline-derived CDR1 and CDR2 are MDHEN and SYDVKM. This CDR3 has 14 amino acids. The V segment lost 6 bases and the J segment 6 bases; nucleotides outside the gene matches: 5. The CDR3 region is CASRGQGESQPQHF. CDR3 nucleotide sequence: TGTGCCAGCAGAGGACAGGGGGAGAGTCAGCCCCAGCATTTT.

The rearrangement joins TRBV11-2 to TRBJ1-6; maybe TRBD1 (5 bases). This CDR3 region has 15 residues. Germline V gives CDR1 SGHAT, CDR2 FQNNGV. Between the trimmed V and J ends, which lost 3 bases and 7 bases, there was a span of 13 bases. CDR3 loop: CASSLSGRQNSPLHF. DNA of the CDR3: TGTGCCAGCAGCTTGTCGGGACGGCAAAATTCACCCCTCCACTTT.

The V and J genes are TRBV30 and TRBJ1-2, with D maybe TRBD1 (5 bases). The germline V gene encodes CDR1 GTSNPN and CDR2 SVGIG (reference sequence). Trimming removed 1 base at V and 5 bases at J, with 17 bases between. The CDR3 runs to 15 residues. The CDR3 DNA reads as TGTGCCTGGAGTGGGCCTGTAGCCGGGGGGTATGGCTACACCTTC. Its translation: CAWSGPVAGGYGYTF.

This clone was detected only a few times. The chain employs TRBV9 and TRBJ1-2; D remains ambiguous. This CDR3 contains 11 residues. V was pared by 0 bases and J by 7 bases, with 4 bases between. CDR1 and CDR2 from the germline V gene are SGDLS and YYNGEE. The DNA for the CDR3 is TGTGCCAGCAGCGTAGGAGCTGGCTACACCTTC. It yields the protein CASSVGAGYTF. Variable domain in full (rest from reference TRBV9 and TRBJ1-2): DSGVTQTPKHLITATGQRVTLRCSPRSGDLSVYWYQQSLDQGLQFLIQYYNGEERAKGNILERFSAQQFPDLHSELNLSSLELGDSALYFCASSVGAGYTFGSGTRLTVV.

On this clone: This specimen includes other DNA sequences encoding the same CDR3. The chain recombines TRBV5-6 with TRBJ1-3, with a weak D call TRBD1 (5 bases). Germline V gene sequence: CDR1 SGHDT, CDR2 YYEEEE. V was cut by 4 bases and J by 4 bases, with 21 bases left in between. The CDR3 is 17 residues long. Here the CDR3 reads CASSHKTEGTLGNTIYF. The CDR3 DNA follows: TGTGCCAGCAGCCATAAAACAGAGGGGACGCTCGGAAACACCATATATTTT.

This chain joins TRBV5-1 and TRBJ2-1; D gene uncertain. Germline CDR1 and CDR2: SGHRS and YFSETQ. V shed 4 bases and J shed 6 bases, with 11 bases lying between them. The CDR3 contains 13 residues. In DNA, the CDR3 is TGCGCCAGCAGCCCGGCAAGGACCAATGAGCAGTTCTTC. Translating it yields CASSPARTNEQFF.

The chain joins TRBV2 to TRBJ1-2; D remains unclear. V lost 6 bases and J lost 5, with 10 bases in between. The CDR3 runs to 12 residues. Germline V gene lookup returns CDR1 SNHLY and CDR2 FYNNEI. The CDR3 loop is CASRDPGYGYTF. The CDR3 DNA reads TGTGCCAGCAGGGACCCCGGGTATGGCTACACCTTC.

The table lists this clone with a count of one. This chain connects TRBV30 to TRBJ1-1; TRBD1 might be the D (5 bases). Trimming removed 3 bases at V and 7 bases at J, with 15 bases between. This CDR3 contains 13 residues. The germline gives CDR1 GTSNPN, CDR2 SVGIG (reference sequence). The CDR3 loop is CAWRWGVVGEAFF. CDR3 DNA sequence: TGTGCCTGGAGATGGGGGGTTGTTGGTGAAGCTTTCTTT. Together with reference TRBV30 and TRBJ1-1, the CDR3 gives the full variable domain: SQTIHQWPATLVQPVGSPLSLECTVEGTSNPNLYWYRQAAGRGLQLLFYSVGIGQISSEVPQNLSASRPQDRQFILSSKKLLLSDSGFYLCAWRWGVVGEAFFGQGTRLTVV.

CDR3 loop: CASSPTSFAGAHRTDTQYF. In DNA form, the CDR3 reads TGTGCCAGCTCACCAACCTCGTTCGCGGGAGCCCACCGCACAGATACGCAGTATTTT. This chain joins TRBV18 and TRBJ2-3; 7 bases line up with TRBD2. In germline, CDR1 is KGHSH, CDR2 LQKENI. Trimming cost V 2 bases and J 1 base; bases outside gene matches: 15. This CDR3 region has 19 residues.

In this sample, this clone turned up many times. The CDR3 loop is CASSQDRQGINIQYF. The CDR3 coding sequence is TGTGCCAGCAGCCAAGATAGGCAGGGGATTAACATTCAGTACTTC. V gene TRBV4-2 combines with J gene TRBJ2-4; TRBD1 is a possible D gene (6 bases). In germline, CDR1 is LGHNA, CDR2 YNFKEQ. The germline V and J ends were trimmed by 0 bases and 7 bases, with 13 bases remaining between them. This CDR3 comprises 15 residues.

This clone was picked up one time. The chain is built from TRBV5-5 and TRBJ1-5; D perhaps matches TRBD1 (5 bases). Trimming shortened V by 0 bases and J by 0 bases, and 7 bases separated the two germline ends. Germline V CDR1 and CDR2: SGHKS, YYEKEE (reference sequence). This CDR3 contains 15 residues. The CDR3 region has the DNA TGTGCCAGCAGCTTGGTGGGACGTAGCAATCAGCCCCAGCATTTT. The encoded protein is CASSLVGRSNQPQHF.

This chain uses TRBV5-1 with TRBJ1-1; D gene ambiguous. Trimming cost V 3 bases and J 11 bases, with 17 bases left between them. CDR1 SGHRS and CDR2 YFSETQ come from the germline V gene. CDR3 length: 13 amino acids. CDR3 in amino acids: CASSWQVSEEAFF. In DNA form, the CDR3 reads TGCGCCAGCAGCTGGCAGGTCAGCGAGGAGGCTTTCTTT. The complete variable domain, with remaining parts taken from reference TRBV5-1 and TRBJ1-1, reads KAGVTQTPRYLIKTRGQQVTLSCSPISGHRSVSWYQQTPGQGLQFLFEYFSETQRNKGNFPGRFSGRQFSNSRSEMNVSTLELGDSALYLCASSWQVSEEAFFGQGTRLTVV.

The rearrangement uses TRBV3-1 (or the pseudogene TRBV3-2) and TRBJ2-7; 12 bases line up with TRBD1. The germline V gene has CDR1 LGHDT and CDR2 YNNKEL (reference sequence). CDR3 length: 16 amino acids. Unmatched junction bases numbered 11, after V lost 10 bases and J lost 1 base. The CDR3 DNA reads as TGTGCCACGATGCTTCTGGGACAGGGGGCGTCCTACGAGCAGTACTTC. It encodes CATMLLGQGASYEQYF.

The chain links TRBV27 to TRBJ2-7, with no clear D. With 5 bases removed from V and 3 bases from J, the gap between germline ends came to 11 bases. Germline V gives CDR1 MNHEY, CDR2 SMNVEV (reference sequence). This CDR3 is built from 13 residues. As DNA, the CDR3 is TGTGCCAGCAGTCCCTCGCTAGGCTACGAGCAGTACTTC. It encodes CASSPSLGYEQYF.

The V call is TRBV28, the J call TRBJ2-6; D uncertain. V gave up 1 base and J gave up 0 bases, with 4 bases separating them. Germline CDR1 MDHEN, CDR2 SYDVKM. The length of the CDR3 is 15 residues. This chain's CDR3 is CASSLSLSGANVLTF. CDR3 in DNA: TGTGCCAGCAGTTTATCCCTCTCTGGGGCCAACGTCCTGACTTTC.

J is TRBJ2-7 and V is TRBV3-1 (or the pseudogene TRBV3-2); 9 nucleotides align to TRBD1. V dropped 6 bases and J dropped 6; count of bases not matched to a gene: 6. The CDR3 loop spans 13 amino acids. Germline assignment: CDR1 LGHDT and CDR2 YNNKEL (reference sequence). Written as DNA, the CDR3 is TGTGCCAGCAGTCCTACAGGGGGCAGCGAGCAGTACTTC. Protein product: CASSPTGGSEQYF.

The gene calls are TRBV9 and TRBJ1-1; D is perhaps TRBD1 (5 bases). Trimming took off 4 bases at V and 3 bases at J, with 16 bases between the two ends. CDR1 SGDLS and CDR2 YYNGEE come from the germline V gene. This CDR3 region has 15 residues. The CDR3 is CASSPLWGVDTEAFF. CDR3 bases: TGTGCCAGCAGCCCCTTATGGGGGGTCGACACTGAAGCTTTCTTT. The whole variable domain, filled in from reference TRBV9 and TRBJ1-1, reads DSGVTQTPKHLITATGQRVTLRCSPRSGDLSVYWYQQSLDQGLQFLIQYYNGEERAKGNILERFSAQQFPDLHSELNLSSLELGDSALYFCASSPLWGVDTEAFFGQGTRLTVV.

The sample holds one count of this clone. V is TRBV5-1 and J is TRBJ2-5; no clear D. The V end lost 2 bases, the J end lost 1 base, and 3 bases lay between the germline ends. Germline V lookup: CDR1 SGHRS, CDR2 YFSETQ. This CDR3 comprises 12 residues. The DNA of the CDR3 is TGCGCCAGCAGCTTCTCCCAAGAGACCCAGTACTTC. Translating gives CASSFSQETQYF.

The chain combines TRBV3-1 (or the pseudogene TRBV3-2) with TRBJ2-5, with D perhaps given as TRBD1 or TRBD2 (5 bases each). CDR3 size: 14 residues. Germline V gene sequence: CDR1 LGHDT, CDR2 YNNKEL (reference sequence). V was clipped by 2 bases and J by 2 bases, with 9 bases between them. The CDR3 sequence: CASSQWGIQETQYF. DNA for the CDR3: TGTGCCAGCAGCCAATGGGGGATTCAAGAGACCCAGTACTTC.

The rearrangement uses TRBV7-2 and TRBJ2-7; no clear D. Trimming cost V 1 base and J 3 bases, with 7 bases left between them. The CDR3 consists of 13 residues. Germline CDR1 reads SGHTA; CDR2 reads FQGNSA. DNA of the CDR3: TGTGCCAGCAGCTTAGACTCTATCTACGAGCAGTACTTC. Its translation: CASSLDSIYEQYF.